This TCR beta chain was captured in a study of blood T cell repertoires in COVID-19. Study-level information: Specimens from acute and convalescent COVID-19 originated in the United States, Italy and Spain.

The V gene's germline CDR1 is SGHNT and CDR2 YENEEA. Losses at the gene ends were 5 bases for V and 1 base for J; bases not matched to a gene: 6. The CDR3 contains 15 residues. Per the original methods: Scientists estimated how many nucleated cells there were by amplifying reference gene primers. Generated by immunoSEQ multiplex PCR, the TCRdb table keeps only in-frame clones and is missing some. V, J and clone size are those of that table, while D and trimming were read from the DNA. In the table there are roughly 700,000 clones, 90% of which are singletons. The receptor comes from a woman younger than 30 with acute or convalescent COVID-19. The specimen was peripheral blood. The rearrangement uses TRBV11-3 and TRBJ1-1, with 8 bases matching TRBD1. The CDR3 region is CASSRGQGRNTEAFF. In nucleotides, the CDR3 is TGTGCCAGCAGCCGCGGACAGGGCCGGAACACTGAAGCTTTCTTT.